This TCR beta chain stems from a study of cytomegalovirus exposure and HLA in healthy donors. Study-wide results and limits: A highly shared variant cluster was judged a likely technical artifact.

This clone occurred a few times. Its antigen is unidentified. 60 Vbeta and 13 Jbeta primers were used in PCR. Using immunoSEQ multiplex PCR, the repertoire was profiled, and TCRdb retains in-frame clones only, with some absent. The data hold tens of thousands of clones, with 10% observed a single time. Germline V CDR1 and CDR2: MDHEN, SYDVKM. Trimming took 6 bases from V and 3 from J, leaving 12 bases between them. The CDR3 has 14 amino acids. This sequence was found in a man in his 60s in good health and CMV-seropositive. The V call is TRBV28, the J call TRBJ1-5; D gene uncertain. Material: PBMCs. The CDR3 sequence is CASRVIQVNQPQHF. CDR3 nucleotide sequence: TGTGCCAGCAGGGTGATCCAGGTCAATCAGCCCCAGCATTTT.